This T cell receptor (beta chain) was found in a study of Ad26.COV2.S vaccination and SARS-CoV-2 variants (dated by TCRdb to about 2021). In the study overall: Donors in the vaccine arm were drawn from COV1001, a multicentre, randomized, double-blind, placebo-controlled phase I-IIa trial testing Ad26.COV2.S in healthy adults. Ad26.COV2.S was administered intramuscularly at 5 x 10^10 or 1 x 10^11 viral particles, either as a single shot or as two shots given 56 days apart. TCRbeta repertoire sequencing was used to assess the specificity and breadth of SARS-CoV-2-reactive T cell receptors after Ad26.COV2.S vaccination. The TCR-sequenced set comprised around 30 samples: approximately 19 Ad26.COV2.S vaccine recipients, 5 placebo recipients and 8 SARS-CoV-2 convalescent individuals. Trial participants were randomized into five groups of five: low-dose or high-dose Ad26.COV2.S given once or twice, or placebo on both occasions. Blinding of investigators to trial group allocation was maintained during experiments and outcome assessment. Overall results and qualifications from the work: Ad26.COV2.S recipients had higher spike-specific TCR breadth than placebo recipients (P = 0.0014). After vaccination, spike-specific CD8+ and CD4+ T cell responses were reported to show substantial breadth. Vaccine and placebo recipients had comparable non-spike TCR breadth, which fits with the vaccine containing only spike. The study was not powered for comparison of responses between vaccine doses or regimens. According to the authors, total T cell responses may have been underestimated by the TCR breadth and depth analyses.

The sample's treatment or condition label, decoded: approximately 18 received Ad26.COV2.S at low or high dose, single or two shots; roughly five received placebo; per-sample allocation not given. Repertoires of vaccine and placebo recipients were sequenced from samples taken on day 63 after the first injection. Cohort 1b enrolled about two dozen adults aged 18-55 years at a single site in Boston, USA, between 29 July and 7 August 2020. Ad26.COV2.S consisted of a replication-incompetent adenovirus type 26 vector by which a prefusion-stabilized SARS-CoV-2 spike protein from the original Wuhan strain was expressed. Turning to this clone: Its antigen specificity is not known. Base qualities are missing; no much larger clone stands one base away.

The immunoSEQ Assay was the method used to sequence TCRbeta CDR3 regions. After extraction, genomic DNA underwent amplification by bias-controlled multiplex PCR, followed by high-throughput sequencing. In the authors' own workflow: To quantify the absolute abundance of each unique TCRbeta CDR3 region, sequences were collapsed and filtered. T cell fraction was estimated by normalizing TCRbeta template counts to usable DNA, which was measured by amplifying reference genes present in all nucleated cells. Repertoire TCRs were annotated as SARS-CoV-2-specific by exact matching of V gene, CDR3 amino acid sequence and J gene to a known reactive TCR set. MIRA supplied the reference SARS-CoV-2 TCR set, which was filtered for enrichment in COVID-19-positive ImmuneCODE repertoires so that public or cross-reactive TCRs were removed. Using the MIRA antigens, annotated TCRs were further analysed by specific ORF or by position within an ORF. Breadth was defined as annotated unique rearrangements over total unique productive rearrangements; depth was the summed frequency of those rearrangements. Two-sided Wilcoxon rank-sum tests were applied when comparing TCR breadth between groups. The table comes from immuneACCESS by way of TCRdb, which keeps in-frame sequences with V and J called. Part of the clones is missing from these tables; in studies checked, under half for an unresolved V gene and the rest for unknown reasons. Clonal size and the V and J genes are those of that table, whereas D and trimming came from the DNA. For this sample the table gives 350,000 to 500,000 clones, of which around nine tenths were detected only once. The leading ten clones occupy more than 10% of the sample.

Based on the germline V gene (reference sequence), the CDR1 and CDR2 sequences are MNHNY and SVGAGI. The trim is 5 bases for V and 6 bases for J, with a gap of 8 bases between the germline ends. The CDR3 holds 12 amino acids from the cysteine to the phenylalanine. Just CDR3 DNA is preserved here, 36 bases in frame from base 1. The chain links TRBV6-6 with TRBJ1-5, with the identity of the D gene unclear. Specimen: peripheral blood, collected in a trial of Ad26.COV2.S vaccine versus placebo. The TCR originated in a person aged 18-60 years who received the Ad26.COV2.S COVID-19 vaccine or a placebo. The DNA sequence is as follows: TGTGCCAGCAGTCAGTACACTCAGCCCCAGCATTTT. It translates as CASSQYTQPQHF.